This TCR beta chain originates from a study of vaccination effects on CD4 cells after COVID-19. On the study more broadly: It was two doses of either the BNT162b2 or mRNA-1273 vaccine that participants received. Whole-study findings and limits: Missing from the study were early post-infection timepoints, and its convalescent patients were few.

Concerning this clone itself: Its antigen is not known.

Within the ViraFEST assay, antigen-specific CD4+ T cells underwent expansion with viral peptide pools prior to sequencing. Isolating CD4+ T cells followed less than 12 days of culture. Each vaccine recipient was nucleocapsid antibody negative and had no prior SARS-CoV-2 infection. Approximately 2.1 million PBMC were placed in each well, which was supplemented with about 10 IU/ml IL-2 and 7.5 to 10 ug/ml peptides. A half-volume exchange with IL-2 medium occurred on days 3 and 7. This table comes from immunoSEQ multiplex PCR, and its TCRdb copy is limited to in-frame clones, with some not included. In the table there are about 73,000 clones, about 79% of which are singletons. With 6 bases clipped from V and 5 bases from J, the junction kept 9 bases outside the gene matches. Germline loops: CDR1 SGDLS, CDR2 YYNGEE. The CDR3 runs to 16 residues.

This chain links TRBV9 with TRBJ2-3, with 13 bases that match TRBD2. The receptor was isolated from a human donor who received a COVID-19 vaccine. The sequencing used CD4+ T cells from PBMCs cultured with SARS-CoV-2 spike peptides, collected before COVID-19 vaccination. The CDR3 nucleotides read TGTGCCAGCACTGAGGGACTAGCGGGGCATATAGATACGCAGTATTTT. It is translated as CASTEGLAGHIDTQYF.